This T cell receptor (beta chain) was sequenced in a study of blood T cell repertoires in COVID-19. About the study: Sites across the United States, Italy and Spain contributed samples from acute and convalescent COVID-19. T cells, B-cell-depleted T cells, or PBMCs provided the cDNA or gDNA that served as material.

The CDR3 is 15 residues long. V was clipped by 5 bases and J by 1 base, with 15 bases between them. The germline CDR1 and CDR2 sequences are MNHEY and SVGEGT. Authors' methods: The authors estimated nucleated cell counts from reference gene primer amplification. This table comes from immunoSEQ multiplex PCR, and its TCRdb copy is limited to in-frame clones, with some not included. For V, J and clone size, that table is used; D and trimming come from the DNA. The profile shows just over 80,000 clones, around 81% of them singletons. This clone was picked up a small number of times. This receptor was identified in a man older than 75 with acute or convalescent COVID-19. The material sequenced was peripheral blood. This chain links TRBV6-2 or TRBV6-3 with TRBJ2-7, with D tentatively TRBD2 (6 bases). This CDR3 reads CASSPLGRRSYEQYF. In DNA, the CDR3 is TGTGCCAGCAGTCCCCTGGGGAGGCGGTCCTACGAGCAGTACTTC.